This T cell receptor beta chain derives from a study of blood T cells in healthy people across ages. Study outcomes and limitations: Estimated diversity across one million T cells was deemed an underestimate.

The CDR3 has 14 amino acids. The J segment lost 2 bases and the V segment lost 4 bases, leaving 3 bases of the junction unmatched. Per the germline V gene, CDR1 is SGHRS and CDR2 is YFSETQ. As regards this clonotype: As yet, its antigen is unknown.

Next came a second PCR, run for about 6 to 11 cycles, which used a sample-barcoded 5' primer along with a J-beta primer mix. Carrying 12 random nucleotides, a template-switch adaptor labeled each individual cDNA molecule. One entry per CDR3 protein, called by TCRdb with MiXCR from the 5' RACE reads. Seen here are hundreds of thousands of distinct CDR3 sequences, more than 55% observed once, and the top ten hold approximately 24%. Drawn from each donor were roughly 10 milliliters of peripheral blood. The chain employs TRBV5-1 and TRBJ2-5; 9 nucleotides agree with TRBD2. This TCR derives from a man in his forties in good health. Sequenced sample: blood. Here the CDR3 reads CASSMTSGQETQYF. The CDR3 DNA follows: TGCGCCAGCAGCATGACTAGCGGTCAAGAGACCCAGTACTTC.